This T cell receptor beta chain was obtained from a study of blood T cell repertoires in COVID-19. Study details: COVID-19 samples, acute and convalescent, were from the United States, Italy and Spain.

Some clones are missing from TCRdb's copy, which holds only in-frame ones; the method was immunoSEQ multiplex PCR. The sample has 250,000 or so clones, over 80% seen once; the top ten hold 5.5% to 8%. The CDR3 length is 16 residues. J was trimmed by 4 bases and V by 1 base; bases with no gene match: 9. Germline V gene data show CDR1 as KGHSH and CDR2 as LQKENI. The TCR sequence derives from a woman aged 55-70 years with active or convalescent COVID-19. The sequenced sample consisted of peripheral blood. The rearrangement links TRBV18 to TRBJ1-2, with 7 nucleotides matching TRBD1. The CDR3 is CASSPQMYRGSYGYTF. In DNA form, the CDR3 reads TGTGCCAGCTCACCACAAATGTACAGGGGATCCTATGGCTACACCTTC. The full variable domain, rest sourced from reference TRBV18 and TRBJ1-2, is NAGVMQNPRHLVRRRGQEARLRCSPMKGHSHVYWYRQLPEEGLKFMVYLQKENIIDESGMPKERFSAEFPKEGPSILRIQQVVRGDSAAYFCASSPQMYRGSYGYTFGSGTRLTVV.